One and the same sample provided the 21 T cell receptor beta chains below, sequenced in a study of radiation and T cells in renal cell carcinoma. Sequencing was performed with immunoSEQ multiplex PCR; in TCRdb, only in-frame clones are kept and a portion is missing. This sample yields 150,000 or so clones, of which around nine tenths are seen a single time; around 12% belongs to the top ten. Stated time point: baseline pretreatment blood. Treatment here: 15 Gy SBRT to primary tumor, nephrectomy 4 weeks later. The sequencing used blood, collected from a patient whose treatment included radiotherapy and nephrectomy. The receptors come from a woman in her forties or fifties with renal cell carcinoma.

The chain joins TRBV10-3 to TRBJ2-7; D remains unclear. The ends were cut back, 4 bases at V and 3 bases at J, with 4 bases in the middle. The germline gives CDR1 ENHRY, CDR2 SYGVKD. There are 11 residues in the CDR3. The CDR3 region has the DNA TGTGCCATCAGTGGGGGCTACGAGCAGTACTTC. Translating gives CAISGGYEQYF.

On this clone: One junction end does not reproduce the germline sequence, and a read error may be involved. The chain joins TRBV19 to TRBJ2-7, with 7 bases fitting TRBD1. Germline CDR1 and CDR2: LNHDA and SQIVND (reference sequence). The CDR3 length is 12 residues. The CDR3 here is CASSPRDGTALF. For the CDR3, the DNA is TGTGCCAGTAGTCCGAGGGACGGGACAGCTCTGTTC.

The chain recombines TRBV7-3 with TRBJ2-5, with 7 bases lining up with TRBD2. V shed 7 bases, J shed 4 bases, and the junction held 6 bases outside the gene matches. CDR1 and CDR2 (germline): SGHTA, FQGTGA. The CDR3 is 13 residues long. CDR3 sequence reads: CASTAGLGETQYF. As DNA, the CDR3 is TGTGCCAGCACCGCCGGACTAGGAGAGACCCAGTACTTC.

The gene calls are TRBV6-1 and TRBJ2-2, with 10 bases identical to TRBD2. The germline V gene has CDR1 MNHNS and CDR2 SASEGT. The ends lost 4 bases at V and 0 bases at J; junction bases unmatched: 11. The CDR3 totals 19 residues. The CDR3 spells CASSVYPGLARANTGELFF. The CDR3 DNA is TGTGCCAGCAGTGTATACCCGGGACTAGCGAGAGCGAACACCGGGGAGCTGTTTTTT.

This clone was seen just once. The rearrangement uses TRBV5-4 and TRBJ2-7; possible D gene TRBD2, 5 bases. From germline, CDR1 is SGHNT and CDR2 YYREEE (reference sequence). The V end lost 1 base, the J end lost 5 bases, and 7 bases lay between the germline ends. This CDR3 contains 12 residues. The CDR3 DNA follows: TGTGCCAGCAGCTTGTTCGGGAACGAGCAGTACTTC. This codes for CASSLFGNEQYF.

This chain uses TRBV5-1 with TRBJ2-7, with 8 positions matching TRBD1. With V trimmed by 5 bases and J by 2 bases, 6 bases remained unmatched. Germline lookup yields CDR1 SGHRS and CDR2 YFSETQ. The CDR3 loop spans 14 amino acids. In nucleotides, the CDR3 is TGCGCCAGCAGATTTGGACAGGGAACCTACGAGCAGTACTTC. Its protein is CASRFGQGTYEQYF.

The V and J genes are TRBV2 and TRBJ2-6; D is uncertain. The CDR3 spans 14 residues. Germline V gene sequence: CDR1 SNHLY, CDR2 FYNNEI. Trimming shortened V by 6 bases and J by 2 bases, and 8 bases separated the two germline ends. CDR3 sequence: CASSRAPGANVLTF. The CDR3 DNA follows: TGTGCCAGCAGCCGTGCTCCTGGGGCCAACGTCCTGACTTTC.

This clone came up once. The CDR3 reads CASSKKGPPRAFF. The DNA for the CDR3 is TGTGCCAGTAGTAAGAAGGGGCCCCCACGGGCTTTCTTT. The rearrangement uses TRBV19 and TRBJ1-1; D perhaps matches TRBD1 (5 bases). There are 13 residues in the CDR3. The germline V gene has CDR1 LNHDA and CDR2 SQIVND (reference sequence). Trimming left V 4 bases short and J 11 bases short, with 17 bases between.

This clone showed up just a few times. The chain recombines TRBV18 with TRBJ1-5, with 8 bases lining up with TRBD1. J gave up 6 bases and V 4 bases, and 11 bases lay outside the gene matches. This CDR3 spans 16 amino acids. CDR1 is KGHSH and CDR2 is LQKENI in the germline V gene. The CDR3 region has the DNA TGTGCCAGCTCACTCTCCGGGACAGGAGGGGCTCAGCCCCAGCATTTT. Translated, it gives CASSLSGTGGAQPQHF.

The table lists this clone with a count of one. The V gene is TRBV6-5, the J gene TRBJ1-6; possible D gene TRBD1, 5 bases. The ends were cut back, 5 bases at V and 9 bases at J, with 14 bases in the middle. Looked up from germline, CDR1 is MNHEY and CDR2 is SVGAGI. The CDR3 covers 14 residues. CDR3 loop: CASSGTFIGSPLHF. Written as DNA, the CDR3 is TGTGCCAGCAGTGGGACCTTTATCGGTTCACCCCTCCACTTT.

The chain joins TRBV5-1 to TRBJ2-6; maybe TRBD2 (5 bases). This CDR3 spans 16 amino acids. V dropped 0 bases and J dropped 2 bases, with 9 bases sitting between them. Looked up from germline, CDR1 is SGHRS and CDR2 is YFSETQ. CDR3 coding DNA: TGCGCCAGCAGCTTGGTTCGGGGAGCTGGGGCCAACGTCCTGACTTTC. This gives the protein CASSLVRGAGANVLTF.

The gene calls are TRBV30 and TRBJ2-3; no firm D call. Trimming shortened V by 8 bases and J by 0 bases, and 12 bases separated the two germline ends. From germline, CDR1 is GTSNPN and CDR2 SVGIG (reference sequence). This CDR3 is built from 13 residues. CDR3 amino acids: CASRPLSTDTQYF. For the CDR3, the DNA is TGTGCCAGTCGGCCGCTAAGCACAGATACGCAGTATTTT.

The rearrangement joins TRBV5-1 to TRBJ1-1; the D gene is possibly TRBD1 (5 bases). Trimming shortened V by 4 bases and J by 0 bases, and 7 bases separated the two germline ends. The V gene's germline CDR1 is SGHRS and CDR2 YFSETQ. The CDR3 consists of 13 residues. CDR3 DNA: TGCGCCAGCAGCCGGGGCTTGAACACTGAAGCTTTCTTT. This encodes CASSRGLNTEAFF. The full variable domain, in which reference TRBV5-1 and TRBJ1-1 provide the parts outside the CDR3, is KAGVTQTPRYLIKTRGQQVTLSCSPISGHRSVSWYQQTPGQGLQFLFEYFSETQRNKGNFPGRFSGRQFSNSRSEMNVSTLELGDSALYLCASSRGLNTEAFFGQGTRLTVV.

The chain carries TRBV7-2 and TRBJ1-3; D unclear. Germline CDR1 and CDR2: SGHTA and FQGNSA. Trimming cost V 6 bases and J 8 bases, with 8 bases left between them. The CDR3 has 11 residues. The CDR3 DNA reads as TGTGCCAGCAGTCCACGGGACACCATATATTTT. Protein product: CASSPRDTIYF.

The chain carries TRBV5-1 and TRBJ2-1, with TRBD2 identical over 11 bases. Germline V gene lookup returns CDR1 SGHRS and CDR2 YFSETQ. This CDR3 is built from 16 residues. Losses at the gene ends were 4 bases for V and 6 bases for J; bases not matched to a gene: 9. As DNA, the CDR3 is TGCGCCAGCAGCCCCGTAGCGGGGGGGCCGGCCAATGAGCAGTTCTTC. This gives the protein CASSPVAGGPANEQFF.

The CDR3 DNA reads TGTGCCAGCACGACATCGGGCAATGAGCAGTTCTTC. This encodes CASTTSGNEQFF. This rearrangement joins TRBV27 to TRBJ2-1; no clear D. Per the germline V gene, CDR1 is MNHEY and CDR2 is SMNVEV (reference sequence). Trimming took 7 bases from V and 6 from J, leaving 10 bases between them. The CDR3 loop spans 12 amino acids.

The gene calls are TRBV7-9 and TRBJ1-1; D gene unclear. Per the germline V gene, CDR1 is SEHNR and CDR2 is FQNEAQ (reference sequence). The ends were cut back, 3 bases at V and 0 bases at J, with 8 bases in the middle. The CDR3 totals 14 residues. The chain's CDR3 is CASSLEPMNTEAFF. The CDR3 nucleotides read TGTGCCAGCAGCTTGGAACCGATGAACACTGAAGCTTTCTTT.

Regarding this clone: Distinct nucleotide sequences in the sample also encode this CDR3. As DNA, the CDR3 is TGTGCCAGCAGCGTAGAAGGATCTGGAAACACCATATATTTT. Translation gives CASSVEGSGNTIYF. The J gene is TRBJ1-3, the V gene TRBV9; D gene ambiguous. The germline V and J ends were trimmed by 0 bases and 1 base, with 5 bases remaining between them. This CDR3 has 14 residues. The V gene's germline CDR1 is SGDLS and CDR2 YYNGEE.

Here the CDR3 reads CSVVPAGGPTDTQYF. The DNA of the CDR3 is TGCAGCGTTGTTCCAGCGGGGGGGCCGACAGATACGCAGTATTTT. The chain couples TRBV29-1 to TRBJ2-3, with 10 bases that match TRBD2. The CDR3 length is 15 residues. V gave up 4 bases and J gave up 3 bases; unmatched junction bases: 7. Germline V gene lookup returns CDR1 SQVTM and CDR2 ANQGSEA.

This chain joins TRBV7-2 and TRBJ2-5; TRBD2 aligns across 12 bases. Germline values: CDR1 SGHTA, CDR2 FQGNSA. The CDR3 is 15 amino acids. With 4 bases clipped from V and 5 bases from J, the junction kept 5 bases outside the gene matches. CDR3 in amino acids: CASSSSGGAGETQYF. The CDR3 bases are TGTGCCAGCAGCTCTAGCGGGGGGGCCGGGGAGACCCAGTACTTC.

The chain links TRBV7-2 to TRBJ1-1, with D possibly matching TRBD1 (6 bases). The CDR3 consists of 13 residues. Germline V gene sequence: CDR1 SGHTA, CDR2 FQGNSA. The V end lost 2 bases, the J end lost 11 bases, and 15 bases lay between the germline ends. The CDR3 loop is CASSLRGSGYAFF. CDR3 in DNA: TGTGCCAGCAGCTTAAGGGGGTCGGGGTACGCTTTCTTT.